Shown below are 7 T cell receptor beta chains from a single sample sequenced in a study of identical twins. TCRdb re-called the 5' RACE reads through MiXCR, storing one row per CDR3 protein. Of some 590,000 distinct CDR3 sequences in the sample, over 8.5% are singletons; the top ten hold around 3%. The same sample was also studied in work on yellow fever vaccine responses in identical twins.

The sequenced sample consisted of PBMCs. The origin of the receptors is a woman under 30 in good health.

There are many counts of this clonotype. The genes are TRBV12-3 or TRBV12-4 and TRBJ1-3, with D uncertain. The CDR3 consists of 14 residues. Trimming pared 3 bases from V and 1 base from J, leaving 7 bases between. CDR3 region: CASSFLGSGNTIYF. CDR3 coding DNA: TGTGCCAGCAGTTTTTTGGGGTCTGGAAACACCATATATTTT.

There are many counts of this clonotype. The CDR3 sequence: CASSLAGQGARNIQYF. The CDR3 nucleotides are TGTGCCAGCAGCTTAGCGGGTCAGGGGGCGAGGAACATTCAGTACTTC. V usage is TRBV7-8 and J usage is TRBJ2-4; TRBD1 agrees at 8 bases. Germline CDR1 SGHVS, CDR2 FQNEAQ. The V and J ends lost 0 bases and 7 bases, in that order; junction bases with no gene match: 8. The CDR3 is made up of 16 amino acids.

This chain connects TRBV4-3 to TRBJ2-3, with a weak D call TRBD1 (5 bases). Between the trimmed V and J ends, which lost 0 bases and 6 bases, there was a span of 16 bases. This CDR3 is built from 16 residues. Germline values: CDR1 LGHNA, CDR2 YSLEER. CDR3 sequence (DNA): TGCGCCAGCAGCCAAGATCGCGGACAACCTGGGGATACGCAGTATTTT. It codes for CASSQDRGQPGDTQYF.

The sample holds many counts of this clonotype. The chain employs TRBV20-1 and TRBJ2-5; 8 nucleotides agree with TRBD2. J lost 2 bases, V lost 1 base, and 6 bases had no gene match. The CDR3 spans 15 residues. Germline V gives CDR1 DFQATT, CDR2 SNEGSKA (reference sequence). The CDR3 DNA reads as TGCAGTGCTAGAGCGGGGGGGAGCGGACAAGAGACCCAGTACTTC. As protein: CSARAGGSGQETQYF.

This clonotype was recorded once. A much larger clone sits a single nucleotide away, making a read error possible. The J gene is TRBJ2-7, the V gene TRBV15; the D gene is possibly TRBD1 (6 bases). Per germline, CDR1 LNHNV and CDR2 YYDKDF (reference sequence). The CDR3 is 17 amino acids. V gave up 0 bases and J gave up 5 bases, with 20 bases separating them. The CDR3 nucleotides read TGTGCCACCAGCAGAGATCGGACAGCTAGCAGGATAGACGAGCAGTACTTC. Translation: CATSRDRTASRIDEQYF.

The V call is TRBV6-1, the J call TRBJ2-3, with D possibly matching TRBD2 (5 bases). The germline gives CDR1 MNHNS, CDR2 SASEGT. V dropped 6 bases and J dropped 6 bases, with 16 bases sitting between them. The CDR3 is 14 residues long. The CDR3 sequence is CASSPMAGLDTQYF. The CDR3 nucleotides are TGTGCCAGCAGCCCTATGGCGGGCCTCGATACGCAGTATTTT.

This clonotype showed up just a few times. The gene calls are TRBV7-9 and TRBJ2-5; the match to TRBD1 covers 7 bases. The CDR3 length is 16 residues. With 2 bases clipped from V and 4 bases from J, the junction kept 10 bases outside the gene matches. The germline V gene has CDR1 SEHNR and CDR2 FQNEAQ (reference sequence). CDR3 amino acids: CASSLFFSRGSETQYF. The CDR3, as DNA: TGTGCCAGCAGCTTATTCTTCTCCAGGGGGTCAGAGACCCAGTACTTC.